This TCR beta chain appears in the sequencing data of a study of technical replicates of blood from a few donors. The CDR3 consists of 14 residues. V gave up 2 bases and J gave up 1 base, with 6 bases separating them. Generated by immunoSEQ multiplex PCR, the TCRdb table keeps only in-frame clones and is missing some. This table has tens of thousands of clones, 86% appearing once. This chain connects TRBV23-1 to TRBJ2-4; the D gene is possibly TRBD1 (5 bases). TRBV23-1 qualifies as an ORF whose function is uncertain. The TCR sequence derives from a human donor in good health. Some clones in this sample may be carry-over from other donors' samples. Sequencing input: PBMCs. The DNA of the CDR3 is TGCGCCAGCAGTCAAACAGGCGCCAAAAACATTCAGTACTTC. It is translated as CASSQTGAKNIQYF.